These 27 T cell receptor beta chains came from one sample sequenced in a study of blood T cell repertoires in COVID-19. Profiling relied on immunoSEQ multiplex PCR, and the TCRdb table lists in-frame clones only, not all of them. This sample has fewer than 250,000 clones, with around 80% found just once. What was sequenced was peripheral blood. Receptors originate from a woman in her thirties or forties with acute or convalescent COVID-19.

This clone was counted a single time. This chain connects TRBV7-6 to TRBJ1-1, with TRBD1 as a possible D gene (5 bases). V lost 0 bases to trimming and J lost 1 base, with 9 bases between them. This CDR3 has 15 residues. CDR1 SGHVS and CDR2 FNYEAQ come from the germline V gene. CDR3 DNA sequence: TGTGCCAGCAGCTTAGCCAGGGCCTGGAACACTGAAGCTTTCTTT. Translation: CASSLARAWNTEAFF.

The table lists this clone with a few counts. The chain has TRBV7-8 and TRBJ2-1, with D tentatively TRBD1 (6 bases). V dropped 1 base and J dropped 4 bases, with 11 bases sitting between them. This CDR3 spans 15 amino acids. CDR1 and CDR2 (germline): SGHVS, FQNEAQ. The DNA for the CDR3 is TGTGCCAGCAGCTTAGGACAGGCTTCTTACAATGAGCAGTTCTTC. Amino acid sequence: CASSLGQASYNEQFF.

V gene TRBV10-3 combines with J gene TRBJ2-3; 7 bases are a match to TRBD2. CDR3 size: 17 residues. The ends lost 3 bases at V and 2 bases at J; junction bases unmatched: 11. Germline V gene lookup returns CDR1 ENHRY and CDR2 SYGVKD. CDR3 sequence reads: CAISEAGTNFYTDTQYF. CDR3 DNA: TGTGCCATCAGTGAAGCCGGGACTAACTTTTACACAGATACGCAGTATTTT.

This chain links TRBV7-6 with TRBJ2-7, with 8 bases aligning to TRBD2. The germline V gene has CDR1 SGHVS and CDR2 FNYEAQ. V dropped 5 bases and J dropped 2; count of bases not matched to a gene: 8. The CDR3 loop spans 15 amino acids. The CDR3 protein is CASSPGAGGPYEQYF. The DNA of the CDR3 is TGTGCCAGCAGCCCAGGGGCGGGAGGCCCCTACGAGCAGTACTTC. Full variable domain (rest looked up from reference TRBV7-6 and TRBJ2-7): GAGVSQSPRYKVTKRGQDVALRCDPISGHVSLYWYRQALGQGPEFLTYFNYEAQQDKSGLPNDRFSAERPEGSISTLTIQRTEQRDSAMYRCASSPGAGGPYEQYFGPGTRLTVT.

The chain recombines TRBV2 with TRBJ1-1, with a possible D match to TRBD1 (5 bases). V dropped 2 bases and J dropped 4 bases, with 11 bases sitting between them. The CDR3 consists of 14 residues. From germline, CDR1 is SNHLY and CDR2 FYNNEI. CDR3 region: CASSEWGRPTEAFF. CDR3 DNA: TGTGCCAGCAGTGAATGGGGCAGACCCACTGAAGCTTTCTTT.

As DNA, the CDR3 is TGTGCCAGCAGCCCGTTCGGACAGGGCCCGAGATATGGCTACACCTTC. It encodes CASSPFGQGPRYGYTF. The chain recombines TRBV14 with TRBJ1-2; 8 nucleotides line up with TRBD1. Germline V gene data show CDR1 as SGHDN and CDR2 as FVKESK. Trimming took 4 bases from V and 5 from J; bases not matched to a gene: 12. This CDR3 comprises 16 residues.

This sequence joins TRBV9 and TRBJ2-3; possibly TRBD2 for D (6 bases). This CDR3 has 17 amino acids. Germline CDR1 reads SGDLS; CDR2 reads YYNGEE. The V and J ends lost 0 bases and 2 bases respectively, with 16 bases between them. The CDR3 region is CASSVGWRAGDTDTQYF. For the CDR3, the DNA is TGTGCCAGCAGCGTAGGTTGGAGGGCAGGAGACACAGATACGCAGTATTTT.

This chain connects TRBV9 to TRBJ2-3; 9 nucleotides line up with TRBD1. This CDR3 is built from 18 residues. Trimming took 4 bases from V and 0 from J; bases not matched to a gene: 12. Germline-derived CDR1 and CDR2 are SGDLS and YYNGEE. CDR3 sequence: CASSPKGTGFSSTDTQYF. CDR3 DNA: TGTGCCAGCAGCCCAAAGGGGACAGGGTTTTCGAGCACAGATACGCAGTATTTT.

The chain employs TRBV18 and TRBJ2-7; no clear D. The CDR3 loop spans 15 amino acids. Germline V gene lookup returns CDR1 KGHSH and CDR2 LQKENI. V lost 1 base and J 4 bases, leaving 14 bases between the germline ends. DNA for the CDR3: TGTGCCAGCTCACCACGTCTTGGCTCTCAATACGAGCAGTACTTC. Translation: CASSPRLGSQYEQYF.

The rearrangement links TRBV10-2 to TRBJ1-2, with a weak D call TRBD1 (6 bases). Germline lookup yields CDR1 WSHSY and CDR2 SAAADI. This CDR3 has 16 amino acids. The ends were cut back, 6 bases at V and 0 bases at J, with 17 bases in the middle. The CDR3 DNA follows: TGCGCCAGCAGCCGGGACACCGGAATGTCTAACTATGGCTACACCTTC. Translating it yields CASSRDTGMSNYGYTF.

The J gene is TRBJ1-5, the V gene TRBV12-3 or TRBV12-4, with TRBD1 as a possible D gene (6 bases). The CDR3 spans 13 residues. V shed 6 bases and J shed 5 bases, with 11 bases lying between them. This CDR3 reads CASRTGLDQPQHF. In nucleotides, the CDR3 is TGTGCCAGCAGAACAGGGCTCGATCAGCCCCAGCATTTT.

This clone came up once. V gene TRBV19 combines with J gene TRBJ2-7, with 9 nucleotides matching TRBD1. CDR3 length equals 12 residues. Germline loops: CDR1 LNHDA, CDR2 SQIVND (reference sequence). J gave up 8 bases and V 9 bases, and 8 bases lay outside the gene matches. CDR3 protein: CASSRDRVKQYF. CDR3 bases: TGTGCCAGCTCCCGGGACAGGGTAAAGCAGTACTTC.

The CDR3 sequence is CASSGRDRNTGELFF. Here the CDR3 DNA reads TGCGCCAGCAGTGGCCGGGACAGGAACACCGGGGAGCTGTTTTTT. The chain carries TRBV10-2 and TRBJ2-2; TRBD1 matches 7 bases. Trimming cost V 4 bases and J 1 base; bases outside gene matches: 3. The CDR3 has 15 residues. Germline CDR1 is WSHSY and CDR2 is SAAADI.

V and J are TRBV3-1 (or the pseudogene TRBV3-2) and TRBJ1-5; tentatively, D is TRBD1 (5 bases). Looked up from germline, CDR1 is LGHDT and CDR2 is YNNKEL (reference sequence). The CDR3 consists of 15 residues. The ends were cut back, 1 base at V and 1 base at J, with 8 bases in the middle. The CDR3 protein is CASSQGTFSNQPQHF. The CDR3 DNA sequence: TGTGCCAGCAGCCAAGGGACATTCAGCAATCAGCCCCAGCATTTT.

This chain uses TRBV28 with TRBJ1-2, with a tentative D call TRBD1 (6 bases). The CDR3 is made up of 15 amino acids. Per germline, CDR1 MDHEN and CDR2 SYDVKM. V shed 4 bases and J shed 2 bases, with 14 bases lying between them. The CDR3 spells CASSSSGTKNYGYTF. For the CDR3, the DNA is TGTGCCAGCAGTTCGTCCGGGACAAAGAACTATGGCTACACCTTC.

The rearrangement links TRBV13 to TRBJ1-4, with TRBD1 matching over 9 bases. Germline lookup yields CDR1 PRHDT and CDR2 FYEKMQ (reference sequence). Losses at the gene ends were 6 bases for V and 5 bases for J; bases not matched to a gene: 7. The CDR3 extends over 15 amino acids. The CDR3 loop is CASRPTGTGNEKLFF. The CDR3 region has the DNA TGTGCCAGCAGACCTACCGGGACAGGGAATGAAAAACTGTTTTTT.

A few counts support this clone. The V call is TRBV4-2, the J call TRBJ1-1; TRBD1 agrees at 10 bases. Per the germline V gene, CDR1 is LGHNA and CDR2 is YNFKEQ. The CDR3 extends over 15 amino acids. Trimming removed 5 bases from V and 4 bases from J; junction bases left unmatched: 7. CDR3 coding DNA: TGTGCCAGCAGCGACCGGGACAGGGGATCCACTGAAGCTTTCTTT. As protein: CASSDRDRGSTEAFF.

This chain connects TRBV4-3 to TRBJ1-1; 10 bases agree with TRBD1. V dropped 1 base and J dropped 0; count of bases not matched to a gene: 2. The CDR3 has 16 amino acids. Germline CDR1 is LGHNA and CDR2 is YSLEER. The CDR3 region is CASSQGTGGLNTEAFF. Written as DNA, the CDR3 is TGCGCCAGCAGCCAAGGGACAGGGGGACTGAACACTGAAGCTTTCTTT.

The chain carries TRBV18 and TRBJ2-7; TRBD1 agrees at 9 bases. V gave up 6 bases and J gave up 1 base; unmatched junction bases: 4. The CDR3 is made up of 14 amino acids. CDR1 and CDR2 (germline): KGHSH, LQKENI. In nucleotides, the CDR3 is TGTGCCAGCTCTACCGGGACAGGGTCCTACGAGCAGTACTTC. Protein: CASSTGTGSYEQYF.

This clone came up once. The J gene is TRBJ2-1, the V gene TRBV29-1; D not resolved. Trimming left V 4 bases short and J 4 bases short, with 5 bases between. Germline CDR1 reads SQVTM; CDR2 reads ANQGSEA. The CDR3 extends over 11 amino acids. The CDR3 DNA is TGCAGCGTTGTGAGGTACAATGAGCAGTTCTTC. The encoded protein is CSVVRYNEQFF.

The chain is built from TRBV5-8 and TRBJ2-7, with TRBD1 matching over 7 bases. Germline V lookup: CDR1 SGHTS, CDR2 YDEGEE. V shed 2 bases, J shed 4 bases, and the junction held 12 bases outside the gene matches. This CDR3 region has 16 residues. Written as DNA, the CDR3 is TGTGCCAGCAGCTTTATTAGGACAGGATGGACATACGAGCAGTACTTC. It yields the protein CASSFIRTGWTYEQYF.

The chain uses TRBV2 and TRBJ2-7; perhaps TRBD2 as D (6 bases). This CDR3 contains 14 residues. Looked up from germline, CDR1 is SNHLY and CDR2 is FYNNEI. The V end lost 3 bases, the J end lost 0 bases, and 9 bases lay between the germline ends. The CDR3 DNA reads TGTGCCAGCAGTGAGCTAGCGTACTCCTACGAGCAGTACTTC. Its translation: CASSELAYSYEQYF.

This rearrangement joins TRBV6-5 to TRBJ2-2, with D possibly TRBD1 on 6 matching bases. The V gene lost 10 bases and the J gene lost 6 bases, with 15 bases spanning the gap. This CDR3 has 13 residues. CDR1 and CDR2 (germline): MNHEY, SVGAGI. This CDR3 reads CATQTTGAGELFF. CDR3 coding DNA: TGTGCCACCCAAACGACAGGCGCCGGGGAGCTGTTTTTT.

The chain combines TRBV6-5 with TRBJ1-5, with TRBD1 matching 9 bases. This CDR3 contains 15 residues. Germline CDR1 reads MNHEY; CDR2 reads SVGAGI. V lost 5 bases, J lost 3 bases, and 5 bases stayed unmatched. The CDR3 region is CASSLTGGINQPQHF. DNA for the CDR3: TGTGCCAGCAGTCTCACAGGGGGCATCAATCAGCCCCAGCATTTT.

The V call is TRBV27, the J call TRBJ1-2; D is undetermined. Germline CDR1 MNHEY, CDR2 SMNVEV (reference sequence). This CDR3 spans 15 amino acids. The ends were cut back, 5 bases at V and 4 bases at J, with 17 bases in the middle. CDR3 sequence reads: CASSPEQSYLYGYTF. CDR3 nucleotides: TGTGCCAGCAGTCCCGAACAGAGTTACCTCTATGGCTACACCTTC.

The chain uses TRBV30 and TRBJ1-1; 7 nucleotides line up with TRBD1. Germline trimming cut 5 bases from V and 3 bases from J; bases unmatched to any gene: 12. The germline V gene has CDR1 GTSNPN and CDR2 SVGIG (reference sequence). The CDR3 is made up of 15 amino acids. The CDR3 here is CAWRHRGVGDTEAFF. CDR3 nucleotide sequence: TGTGCCTGGCGGCACAGGGGTGTGGGGGACACTGAAGCTTTCTTT.

This chain uses TRBV27 with TRBJ1-2; tentatively, D is TRBD1 (6 bases). The ends were cut back, 5 bases at V and 6 bases at J, with 19 bases in the middle. Germline V gene data show CDR1 as MNHEY and CDR2 as SMNVEV (reference sequence). This CDR3 is 15 amino acids long. CDR3 sequence: CASSPVQGGMDGYTF. The CDR3 region has the DNA TGTGCCAGCAGTCCCGTACAGGGAGGGATGGATGGCTACACCTTC.